This TCR beta chain was captured by sequencing in a study of Graves' ophthalmopathy and Graves' hyperthyroidism (dated by TCRdb to the late 2010s). Concerning the study at large: Peripheral blood was collected at initial diagnosis, before any treatment. To explore V-J signatures that separate ophthalmopathy from hyperthyroidism, a discovery set of 95 to 100 patients was enrolled, consisting of 40 to 45 with ophthalmopathy and some 59 with stable hyperthyroidism. The 75 to 100 discovery patients were randomly split 7:3 into training and test sets. In total, 135 blood samples were TCR-sequenced: approximately 40 ophthalmopathy, about 75 hyperthyroidism and about 17 hyperthyroidism-to-ophthalmopathy patients. In over five hyperthyroidism patients, T-cell repertoires of thyroid tissue and blood were compared. Once sampling was done, hyperthyroidism patients were given methimazole at a starting dose of 30 mg daily, while ophthalmopathy patients were given high-dose intravenous methylprednisolone. For independent validation, a separate cohort was made up of 18 to 20 hyperthyroidism patients plus 17 patients who later progressed from hyperthyroidism to ophthalmopathy. To tell Graves' ophthalmopathy apart from Graves' hyperthyroidism, and to predict which patients would progress to ophthalmopathy, the study relied on TCR beta repertoire signatures. Points the paper makes about the study in general: Most expanded thyroid clonotypes with frequency above 0.001 were also detected in blood, suggesting blood repertoires may reflect the thyroid immune response. Sample size was not predetermined statistically, and investigators were not blinded to group allocation. In cross-validation, the 13-signature model distinguished ophthalmopathy from stable hyperthyroidism with about 87% sensitivity and roughly 81% specificity, and in the test set the corresponding values were approximately 80% and 75%. In validation, the model predicted ophthalmopathy progression with about 64% sensitivity and 72% to 80% specificity; about a dozen predicted patients were CT-confirmed with GO in a median of roughly 6.8 months.

For repertoire sequencing, TCR beta CDR3 regions were amplified from RNA transcripts. HTBI primers and the Qiagen OneStep RT-PCR kit were used in a first-round RT-PCR, which was followed by a second-round multiplex PCR, size selection and purification. Libraries were sequenced on an Illumina HiSeq2000 using paired-end 100 bp reads. Regarding the original processing steps: SOAPnuke was used for read processing, and reads with adapters, uncalled bases, a mean Phred below 15, or no exact constant-primer or identifier match were discarded. High-quality paired reads were merged with COPE v1.2.5. Each unique nucleotide sequence was defined as a clonotype, and clonotypes were aligned to IMGT TRB V, D and J references with MiTCR v1.1. The analysis was limited to V-J combinations with a frequency above 0.0001, which together covered 99.2% of repertoires. A TCR clonal expansion and chaos score per V-J combination was defined as the ratio of F50 clonal expansion to chaos observed in the TCRdist matrix. Welch's t-statistics and random forest were used to reduce the features to approximately 13 V-J combinations, which were then used as input to a naive Bayes classifier. The Morisita-Horn index was used to measure how similar the thyroid and blood repertoires were. TCRdb handled the public reads itself, with Q25 trimming in fastp and clone calling in MiXCR, and kept productive beta chains. For every CDR3 protein sequence, its rows merge into one entry that carries the most common genes and DNA. TCRdb, not the authors, supplied the V and J calls. In this sample the table shows 300,000 to 500,000 distinct CDR3 sequences, roughly 14% of which occur a single time. The ten largest clones take up 5.5% to 7% of the sample.

A note on this clonotype: Its antigen remains unidentified. Per-nucleotide qualities are absent, and no much larger clonotype sits a single base away.

Hyperthyroidism was considered stable if no progression to ophthalmopathy occurred within 18 months of follow-up. Hyperthyroidism patients were newly diagnosed, were aged 18 to 65 years, and had a disease duration under 2 months. Anyone with other autoimmune diseases, uncontrolled infections, pregnancy or lactation was excluded from the study. Diagnosis relied on clinical symptoms, serum thyroxine, TRAb, thyroid ultrasound and orbital computed tomography. Using Ficoll-Paque density gradient centrifugation, PBMCs were isolated from 8.5 to 10 ml of fresh peripheral blood. Total RNA was extracted with Trizol reagent and quality-checked on an Agilent 2100 Bioanalyzer. The V and J ends are trimmed by 6 bases and 1 base, leaving 13 bases between them. The cysteine opens and the phenylalanine closes a CDR3 of 14 amino acids. Solely the CDR3 DNA is kept, with 42 bases framed from the first base. The CDR1 and CDR2 encoded by the germline V gene are MNHNS and SASEGT.

The receptor chain draws on TRBV6-1 and TRBJ2-7; TRBD2 is a possible D gene, resting on 5 matching bases. This clonotype originated in a woman between 18 and 29 years old with stable Graves' hyperthyroidism. Donor details come from another sample of the same person, matched by shared clones. Source material: peripheral blood. The DNA reads TGTGCCAGCAGCCTACTAGGCTTTTCCTACGAGCAGTACTTC. Its coded protein is CASSLLGFSYEQYF.